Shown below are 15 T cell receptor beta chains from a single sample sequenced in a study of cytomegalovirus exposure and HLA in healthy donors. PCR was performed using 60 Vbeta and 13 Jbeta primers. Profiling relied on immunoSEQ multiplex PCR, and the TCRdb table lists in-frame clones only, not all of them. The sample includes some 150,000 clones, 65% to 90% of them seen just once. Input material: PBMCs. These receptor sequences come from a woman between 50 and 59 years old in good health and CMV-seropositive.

CDR3 residues: CASSYSGTAYEQYF. Written as DNA, the CDR3 is TGTGCCAGCAGTTATTCCGGGACAGCCTACGAGCAGTACTTC. The chain has TRBV6-5 and TRBJ2-7; 7 bases line up with TRBD1. The J segment lost 2 bases and the V segment lost 3 bases, leaving 4 bases of the junction unmatched. Germline V gene lookup returns CDR1 MNHEY and CDR2 SVGAGI. The CDR3 has 14 amino acids.

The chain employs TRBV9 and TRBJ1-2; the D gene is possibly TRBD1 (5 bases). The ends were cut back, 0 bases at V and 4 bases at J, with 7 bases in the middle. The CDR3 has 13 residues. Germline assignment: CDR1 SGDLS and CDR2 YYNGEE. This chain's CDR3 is CASSVETGYGYTF. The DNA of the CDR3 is TGTGCCAGCAGCGTAGAAACAGGCTATGGCTACACCTTC.

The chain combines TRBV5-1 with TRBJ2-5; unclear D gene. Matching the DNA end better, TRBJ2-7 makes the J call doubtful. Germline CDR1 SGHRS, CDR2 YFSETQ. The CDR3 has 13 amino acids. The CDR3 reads CASSFRWDYEQYF. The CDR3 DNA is TGCGCCAGCAGCTTCCGGTGGGACTACGAGCAGTACTTC.

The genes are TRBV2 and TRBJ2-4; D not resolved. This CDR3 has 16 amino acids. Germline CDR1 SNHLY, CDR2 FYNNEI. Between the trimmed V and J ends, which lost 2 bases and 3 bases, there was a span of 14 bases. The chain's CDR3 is CASSESVGSNKNIQYF. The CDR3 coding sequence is TGTGCCAGCAGTGAATCCGTGGGCTCTAACAAAAACATTCAGTACTTC.

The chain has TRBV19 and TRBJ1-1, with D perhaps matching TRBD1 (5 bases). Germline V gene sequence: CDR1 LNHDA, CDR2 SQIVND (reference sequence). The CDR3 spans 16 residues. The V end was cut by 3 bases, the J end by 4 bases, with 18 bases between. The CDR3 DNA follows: TGTGCCAGTAGTATCTCGTTGGGGGGTGGAAGCACTGAAGCTTTCTTT. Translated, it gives CASSISLGGGSTEAFF.

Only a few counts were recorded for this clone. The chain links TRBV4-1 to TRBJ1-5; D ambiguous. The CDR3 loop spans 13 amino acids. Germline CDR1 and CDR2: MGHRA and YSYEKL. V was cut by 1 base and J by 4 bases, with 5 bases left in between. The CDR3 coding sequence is TGCGCCAGCAGCCAAGTGAGAAATCAGCCCCAGCATTTT. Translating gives CASSQVRNQPQHF.

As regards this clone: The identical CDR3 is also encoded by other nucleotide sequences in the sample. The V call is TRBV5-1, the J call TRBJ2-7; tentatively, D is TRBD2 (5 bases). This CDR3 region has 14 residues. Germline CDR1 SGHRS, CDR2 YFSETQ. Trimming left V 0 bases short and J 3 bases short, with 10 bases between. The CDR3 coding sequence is TGCGCCAGCAGCTTGGCCGGAGGCAGCTACGAGCAGTACTTC. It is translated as CASSLAGGSYEQYF.

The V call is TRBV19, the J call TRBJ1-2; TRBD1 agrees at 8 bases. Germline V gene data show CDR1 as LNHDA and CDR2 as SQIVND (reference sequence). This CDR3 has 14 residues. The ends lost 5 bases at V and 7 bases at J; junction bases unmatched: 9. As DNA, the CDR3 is TGTGCCAGTAGTTCAACCAGGGGGCTTCGTGGCTACACCTTC. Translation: CASSSTRGLRGYTF.

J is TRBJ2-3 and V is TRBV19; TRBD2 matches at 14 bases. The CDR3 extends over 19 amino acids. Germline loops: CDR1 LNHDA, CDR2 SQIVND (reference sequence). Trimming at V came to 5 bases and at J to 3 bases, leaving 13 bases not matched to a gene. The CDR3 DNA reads TGTGCCAGTAGTCCCCCCGGGACTAGCGGGGGTCGGGAAACAGATACGCAGTATTTT. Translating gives CASSPPGTSGGRETDTQYF.

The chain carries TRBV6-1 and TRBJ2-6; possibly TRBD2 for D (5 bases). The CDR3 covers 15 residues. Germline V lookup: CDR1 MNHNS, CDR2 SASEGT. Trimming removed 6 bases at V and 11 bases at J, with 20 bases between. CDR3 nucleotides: TGTGCCAGCAGCCGATCACTAGACCGCGCAGACGTCCTGACTTTC. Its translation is CASSRSLDRADVLTF.

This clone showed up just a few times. The CDR3 protein is CASSVGQGVRLNTGELFF. The CDR3 bases are TGTGCCAGCAGCGTAGGACAGGGGGTCCGGTTGAACACCGGGGAGCTGTTTTTT. The J gene is TRBJ2-2, the V gene TRBV9; 9 bases line up with TRBD1. The trim removed 0 bases at V and 1 base at J, leaving 7 bases unmatched. CDR1 is SGDLS, CDR2 YYNGEE, per germline. This CDR3 is 18 amino acids long.

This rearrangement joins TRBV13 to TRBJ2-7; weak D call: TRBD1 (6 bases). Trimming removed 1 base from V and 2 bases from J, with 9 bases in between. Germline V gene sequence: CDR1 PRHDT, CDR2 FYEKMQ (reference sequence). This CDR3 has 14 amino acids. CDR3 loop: CASSLAGAPYEQYF. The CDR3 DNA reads TGTGCCAGCAGCTTAGCAGGGGCACCCTACGAGCAGTACTTC.

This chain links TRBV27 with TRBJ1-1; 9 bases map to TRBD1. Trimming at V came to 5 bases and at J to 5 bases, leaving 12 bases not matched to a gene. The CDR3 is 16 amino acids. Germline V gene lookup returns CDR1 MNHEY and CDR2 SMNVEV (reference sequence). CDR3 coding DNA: TGTGCCAGCAGTCCACTCACAGGGGGCAGGGGGACTGAAGCTTTCTTT. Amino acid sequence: CASSPLTGGRGTEAFF.

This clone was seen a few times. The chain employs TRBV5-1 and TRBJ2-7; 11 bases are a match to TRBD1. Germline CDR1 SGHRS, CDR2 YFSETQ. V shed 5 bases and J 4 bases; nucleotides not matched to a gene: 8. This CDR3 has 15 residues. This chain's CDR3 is CASRFGTGGSYEQYF. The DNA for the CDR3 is TGCGCCAGCAGGTTTGGGACAGGGGGGAGTTACGAGCAGTACTTC.

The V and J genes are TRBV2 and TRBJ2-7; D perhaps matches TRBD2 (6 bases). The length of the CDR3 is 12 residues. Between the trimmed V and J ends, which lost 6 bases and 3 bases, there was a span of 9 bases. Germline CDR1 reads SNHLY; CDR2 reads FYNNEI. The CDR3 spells CASRGLNYEQYF. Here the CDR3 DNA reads TGTGCCAGCAGAGGACTAAACTACGAGCAGTACTTC. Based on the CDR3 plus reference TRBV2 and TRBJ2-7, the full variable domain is EPEVTQTPSHQVTQMGQEVILRCVPISNHLYFYWYRQILGQKVEFLVSFYNNEISEKSEIFDDQFSVERPDGSNFTLKIRSTKLEDSAMYFCASRGLNYEQYFGPGTRLTVT.